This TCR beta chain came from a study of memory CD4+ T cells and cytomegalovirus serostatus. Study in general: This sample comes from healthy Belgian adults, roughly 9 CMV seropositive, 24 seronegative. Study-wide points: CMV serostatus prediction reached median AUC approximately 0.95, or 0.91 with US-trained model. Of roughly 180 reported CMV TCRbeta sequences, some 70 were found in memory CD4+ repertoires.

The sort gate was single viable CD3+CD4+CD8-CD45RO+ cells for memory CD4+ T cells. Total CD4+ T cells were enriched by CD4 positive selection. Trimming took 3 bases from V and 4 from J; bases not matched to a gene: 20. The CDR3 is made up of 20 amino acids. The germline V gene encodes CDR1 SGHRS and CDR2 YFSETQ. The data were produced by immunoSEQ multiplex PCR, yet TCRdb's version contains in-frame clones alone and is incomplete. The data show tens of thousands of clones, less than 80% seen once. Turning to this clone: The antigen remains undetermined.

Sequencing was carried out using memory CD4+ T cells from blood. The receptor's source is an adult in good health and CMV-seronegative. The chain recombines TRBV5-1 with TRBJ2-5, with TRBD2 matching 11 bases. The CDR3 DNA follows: TGCGCCAGCAGCTCCGGAACCGGGACTAGCGGAGCTAACCCCCTAGAGACCCAGTACTTC. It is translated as CASSSGTGTSGANPLETQYF.